One and the same sample provided the 3 T cell receptor beta chains below, sequenced in a study of blood T cells in healthy people across ages. A second about 6 to 12 cycle PCR used barcoded and J-beta primers. MiXCR, run by TCRdb on the 5' RACE reads, gives a single entry per CDR3 protein. The repertoire holds hundreds of thousands of distinct CDR3 sequences, under 45% seen once, with under 20% in the top ten. The sequenced sample was blood. Receptor source: a man between 60 and 75 years old in good health.

This sequence joins TRBV7-9 and TRBJ1-4; D might be TRBD1 (6 bases). CDR1 and CDR2 (germline): SEHNR, FQNEAQ (reference sequence). The CDR3 consists of 15 residues. Deletions cut 6 bases from V and 4 bases from J, with 15 bases between. The CDR3 protein is CASRSQGPLNEKLFF. CDR3 in DNA: TGTGCCAGCAGATCACAGGGACCTCTTAATGAAAAACTGTTTTTT.

In this sample, this clonotype turned up a few times. This chain links TRBV9 with TRBJ2-5; D could derive from TRBD1 or TRBD2 (5 bases each). Trimming left V 0 bases short and J 11 bases short, with 17 bases between. The germline V gene encodes CDR1 SGDLS and CDR2 YYNGEE. This CDR3 is 14 amino acids long. The CDR3 DNA reads TGTGCCAGCAGCGTAGGAGGGCTGGACAATGAGCAGTACTTC. Translating gives CASSVGGLDNEQYF.

The chain combines TRBV20-1 with TRBJ2-4; D uncertain. The DNA end favors TRBJ2-7, so the J call may be wrong. CDR3 length equals 15 residues. The germline gives CDR1 DFQATT, CDR2 SNEGSKA (reference sequence). CDR3 sequence: CSARVVRRGGHEQYF. For the CDR3, the DNA is TGCAGTGCTAGAGTCGTTCGCCGAGGTGGGCACGAGCAGTACTTC.